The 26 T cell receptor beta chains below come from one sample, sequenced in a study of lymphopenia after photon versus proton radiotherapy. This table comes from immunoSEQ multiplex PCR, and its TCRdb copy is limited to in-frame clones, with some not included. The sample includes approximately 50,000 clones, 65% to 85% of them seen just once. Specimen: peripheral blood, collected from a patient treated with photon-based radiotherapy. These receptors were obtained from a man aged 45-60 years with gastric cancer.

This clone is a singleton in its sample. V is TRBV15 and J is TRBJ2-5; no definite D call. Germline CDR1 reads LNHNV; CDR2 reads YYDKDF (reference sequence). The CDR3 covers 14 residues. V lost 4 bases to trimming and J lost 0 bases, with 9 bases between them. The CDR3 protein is CATSINSYQETQYF. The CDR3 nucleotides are TGTGCCACCAGCATAAACTCGTACCAAGAGACCCAGTACTTC. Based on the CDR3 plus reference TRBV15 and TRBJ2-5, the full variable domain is DAMVIQNPRYQVTQFGKPVTLSCSQTLNHNVMYWYQQKSSQAPKLLFHYYDKDFNNEADTPDNFQSRRPNTSFCFLDIRSPGLGDTAMYLCATSINSYQETQYFGPGTRLLVL.

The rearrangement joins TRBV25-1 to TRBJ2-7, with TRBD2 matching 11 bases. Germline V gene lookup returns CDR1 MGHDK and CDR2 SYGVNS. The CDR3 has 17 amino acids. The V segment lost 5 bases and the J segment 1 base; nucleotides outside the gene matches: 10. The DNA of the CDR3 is TGTGCCAGCAGTCCTCCCAAACTAGCGGGAGAGTCCTACGAGCAGTACTTC. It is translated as CASSPPKLAGESYEQYF.

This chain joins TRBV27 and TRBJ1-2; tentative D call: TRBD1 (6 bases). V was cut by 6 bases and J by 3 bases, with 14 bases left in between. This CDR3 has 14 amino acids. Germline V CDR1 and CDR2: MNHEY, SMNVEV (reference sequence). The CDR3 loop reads CASRVRGADYGYTF. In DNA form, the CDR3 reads TGTGCCAGCAGGGTTCGGGGGGCGGACTATGGCTACACCTTC.

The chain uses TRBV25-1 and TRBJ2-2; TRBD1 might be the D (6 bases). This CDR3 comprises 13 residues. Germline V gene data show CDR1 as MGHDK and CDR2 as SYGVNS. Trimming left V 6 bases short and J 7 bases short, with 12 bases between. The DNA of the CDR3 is TGTGCCAGCAGCCGACAGGTGAACGGGGAGCTGTTTTTT. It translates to CASSRQVNGELFF.

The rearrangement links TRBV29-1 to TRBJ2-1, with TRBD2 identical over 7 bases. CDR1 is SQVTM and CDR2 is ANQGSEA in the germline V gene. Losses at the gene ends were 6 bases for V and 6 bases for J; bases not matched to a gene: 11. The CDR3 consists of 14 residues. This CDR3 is CSVVGGSGFNEQFF. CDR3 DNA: TGCAGCGTAGTTGGCGGGAGTGGTTTCAATGAGCAGTTCTTC.

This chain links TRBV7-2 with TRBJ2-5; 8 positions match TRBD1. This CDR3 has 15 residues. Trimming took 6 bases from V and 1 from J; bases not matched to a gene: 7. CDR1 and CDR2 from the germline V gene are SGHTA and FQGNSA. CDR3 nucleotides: TGTGCCAGCAGGCACCATACAGGGGGCCAAGAGACCCAGTACTTC. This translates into CASRHHTGGQETQYF.

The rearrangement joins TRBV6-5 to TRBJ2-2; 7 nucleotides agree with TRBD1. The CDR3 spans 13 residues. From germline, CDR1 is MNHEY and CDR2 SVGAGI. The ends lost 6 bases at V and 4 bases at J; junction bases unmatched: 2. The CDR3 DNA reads TGTGCCAGCAGCCGACAGGGCACCGGGGAGCTGTTTTTT. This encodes CASSRQGTGELFF.

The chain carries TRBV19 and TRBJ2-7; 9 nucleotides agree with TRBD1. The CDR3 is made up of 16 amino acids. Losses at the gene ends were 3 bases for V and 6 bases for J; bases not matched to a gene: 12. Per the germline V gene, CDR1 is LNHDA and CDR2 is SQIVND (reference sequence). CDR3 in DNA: TGTGCCAGTAGTATCGTCCGGGGGACAGGGCCTCGCGAGCAGTACTTC. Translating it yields CASSIVRGTGPREQYF.

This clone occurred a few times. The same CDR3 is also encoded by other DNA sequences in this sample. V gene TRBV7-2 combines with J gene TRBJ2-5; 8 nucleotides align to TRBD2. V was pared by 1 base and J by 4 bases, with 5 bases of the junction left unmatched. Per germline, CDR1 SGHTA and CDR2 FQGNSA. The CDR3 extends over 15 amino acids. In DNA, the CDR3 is TGTGCCAGCAGCTTAGGGGCGGGAGGACGAGAGACCCAGTACTTC. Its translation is CASSLGAGGRETQYF.

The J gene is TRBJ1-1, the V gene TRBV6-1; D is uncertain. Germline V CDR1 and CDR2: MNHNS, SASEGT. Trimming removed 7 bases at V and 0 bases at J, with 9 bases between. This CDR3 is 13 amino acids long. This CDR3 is CASTVGMNTEAFF. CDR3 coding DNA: TGTGCCAGCACGGTCGGGATGAACACTGAAGCTTTCTTT.

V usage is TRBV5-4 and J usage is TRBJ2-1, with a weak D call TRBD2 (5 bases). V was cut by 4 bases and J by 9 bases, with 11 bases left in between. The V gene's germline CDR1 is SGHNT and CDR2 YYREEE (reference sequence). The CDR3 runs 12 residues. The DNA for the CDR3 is TGTGCCAGCAGCCCCCCTGCGGGTGAGCAGTTCTTC. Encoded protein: CASSPPAGEQFF.

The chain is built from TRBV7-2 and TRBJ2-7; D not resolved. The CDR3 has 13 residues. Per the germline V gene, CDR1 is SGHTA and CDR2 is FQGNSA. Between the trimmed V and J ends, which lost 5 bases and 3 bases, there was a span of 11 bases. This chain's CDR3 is CASSPDPIYEQYF. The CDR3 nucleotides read TGTGCCAGCAGCCCGGATCCAATCTACGAGCAGTACTTC.

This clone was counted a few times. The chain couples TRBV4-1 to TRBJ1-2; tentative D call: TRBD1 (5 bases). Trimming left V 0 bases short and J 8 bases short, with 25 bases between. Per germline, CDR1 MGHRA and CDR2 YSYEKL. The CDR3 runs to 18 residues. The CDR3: CASSQEYAGRRSGEGYTF. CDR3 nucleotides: TGCGCCAGCAGCCAAGAATATGCGGGGCGACGATCGGGGGAGGGCTACACCTTC.

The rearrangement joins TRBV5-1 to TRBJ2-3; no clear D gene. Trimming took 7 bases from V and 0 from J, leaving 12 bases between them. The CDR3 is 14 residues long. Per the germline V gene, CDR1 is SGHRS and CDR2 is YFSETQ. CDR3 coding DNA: TGCGCCAGCGGCAGTTTAACCAGCACAGATACGCAGTATTTT. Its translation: CASGSLTSTDTQYF.

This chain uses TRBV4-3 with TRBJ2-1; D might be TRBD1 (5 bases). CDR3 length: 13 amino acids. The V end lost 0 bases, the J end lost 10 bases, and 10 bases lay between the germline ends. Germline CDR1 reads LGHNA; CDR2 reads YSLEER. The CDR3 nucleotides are TGCGCCAGCAGCCAAGATGTGGGGCGGGAGCAGTTCTTC. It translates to CASSQDVGREQFF.

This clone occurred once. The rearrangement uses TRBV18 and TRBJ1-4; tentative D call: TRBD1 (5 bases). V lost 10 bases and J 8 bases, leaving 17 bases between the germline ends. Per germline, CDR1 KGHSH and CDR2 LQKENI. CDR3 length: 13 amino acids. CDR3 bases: TGTGCCACCGCCGGGGACGTGGGCGAAAAACTGTTTTTT. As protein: CATAGDVGEKLFF.

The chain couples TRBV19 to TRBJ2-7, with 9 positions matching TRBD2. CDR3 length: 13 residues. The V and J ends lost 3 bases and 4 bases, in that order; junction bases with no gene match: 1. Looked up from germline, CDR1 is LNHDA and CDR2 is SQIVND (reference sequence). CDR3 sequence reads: CASSMRGGYEQYF. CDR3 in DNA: TGTGCCAGTAGTATGCGGGGGGGATACGAGCAGTACTTC.

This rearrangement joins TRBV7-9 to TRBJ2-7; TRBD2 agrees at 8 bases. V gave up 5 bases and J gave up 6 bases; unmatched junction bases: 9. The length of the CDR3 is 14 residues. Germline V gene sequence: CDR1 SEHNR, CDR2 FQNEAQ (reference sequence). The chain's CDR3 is CASSTERGNTEQYF. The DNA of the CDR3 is TGTGCCAGCAGCACCGAGCGGGGGAACACCGAGCAGTACTTC.

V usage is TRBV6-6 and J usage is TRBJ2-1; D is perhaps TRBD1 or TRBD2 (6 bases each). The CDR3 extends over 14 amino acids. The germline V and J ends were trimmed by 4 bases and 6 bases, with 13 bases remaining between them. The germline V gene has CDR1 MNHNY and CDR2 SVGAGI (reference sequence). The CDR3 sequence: CASSLGGRSNEQFF. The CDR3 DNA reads TGTGCCAGCAGTTTAGGGGGGCGATCCAATGAGCAGTTCTTC.

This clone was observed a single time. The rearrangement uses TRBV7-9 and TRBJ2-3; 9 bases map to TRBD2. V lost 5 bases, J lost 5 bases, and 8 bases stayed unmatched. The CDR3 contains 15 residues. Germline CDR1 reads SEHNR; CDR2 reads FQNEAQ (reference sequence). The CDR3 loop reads CASSSWREGQDTQYF. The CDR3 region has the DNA TGTGCCAGCAGCAGCTGGCGGGAGGGCCAAGATACGCAGTATTTT.

This CDR3 reads CASSSRVGHTDTQYF. The CDR3 DNA is TGTGCCAGCAGCTCTAGAGTTGGCCACACAGATACGCAGTATTTT. The chain is built from TRBV7-2 and TRBJ2-3; D remains ambiguous. This CDR3 region has 15 residues. Germline CDR1 and CDR2: SGHTA and FQGNSA. Trimming pared 4 bases from V and 2 bases from J, leaving 13 bases between.

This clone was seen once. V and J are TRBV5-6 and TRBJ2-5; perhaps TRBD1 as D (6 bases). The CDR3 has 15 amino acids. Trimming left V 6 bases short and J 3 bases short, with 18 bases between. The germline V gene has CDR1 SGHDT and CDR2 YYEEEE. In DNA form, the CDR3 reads TGTGCCAGCACCCATCCTCGGACAGCCGAAGAGACCCAGTACTTC. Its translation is CASTHPRTAEETQYF.

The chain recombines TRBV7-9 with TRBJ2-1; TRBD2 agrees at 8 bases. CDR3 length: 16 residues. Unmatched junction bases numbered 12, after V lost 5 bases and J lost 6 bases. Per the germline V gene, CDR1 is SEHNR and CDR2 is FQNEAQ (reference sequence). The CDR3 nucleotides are TGTGCCAGCAGCCTCGTCGCAGCGGGAGTCACCAATGAGCAGTTCTTC. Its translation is CASSLVAAGVTNEQFF.

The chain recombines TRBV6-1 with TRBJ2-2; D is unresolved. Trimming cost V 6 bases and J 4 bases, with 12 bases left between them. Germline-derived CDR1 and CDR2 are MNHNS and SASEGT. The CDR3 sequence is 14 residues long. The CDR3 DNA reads TGTGCCAGCAGCCAAATATTCGGCACCGGGGAGCTGTTTTTT. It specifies CASSQIFGTGELFF.

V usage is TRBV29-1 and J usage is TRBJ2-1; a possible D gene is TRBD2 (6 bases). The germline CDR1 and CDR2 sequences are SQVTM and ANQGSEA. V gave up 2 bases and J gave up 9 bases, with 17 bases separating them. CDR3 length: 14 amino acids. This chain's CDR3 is CSVEKWEVRGEQFF. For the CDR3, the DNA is TGCAGCGTTGAAAAGTGGGAGGTTCGCGGTGAGCAGTTCTTC.

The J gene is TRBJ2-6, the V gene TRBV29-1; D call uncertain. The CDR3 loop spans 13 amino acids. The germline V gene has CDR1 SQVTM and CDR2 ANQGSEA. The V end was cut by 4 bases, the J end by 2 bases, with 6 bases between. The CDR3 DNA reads TGCAGCGTTGTGGCAGCTGGGGCCAACGTCCTGACTTTC. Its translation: CSVVAAGANVLTF.